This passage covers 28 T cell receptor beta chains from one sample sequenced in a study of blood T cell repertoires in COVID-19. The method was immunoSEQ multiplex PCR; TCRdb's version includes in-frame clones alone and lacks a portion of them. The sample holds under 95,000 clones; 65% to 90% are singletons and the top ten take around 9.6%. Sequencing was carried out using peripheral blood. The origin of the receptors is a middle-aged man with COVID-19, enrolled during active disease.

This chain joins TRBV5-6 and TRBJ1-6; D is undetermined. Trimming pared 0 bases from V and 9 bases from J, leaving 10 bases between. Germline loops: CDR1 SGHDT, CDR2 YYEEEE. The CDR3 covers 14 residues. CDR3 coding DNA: TGTGCCAGCAGCTTGGGAGGAGGTAGTTCACCCCTCCACTTT. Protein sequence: CASSLGGGSSPLHF.

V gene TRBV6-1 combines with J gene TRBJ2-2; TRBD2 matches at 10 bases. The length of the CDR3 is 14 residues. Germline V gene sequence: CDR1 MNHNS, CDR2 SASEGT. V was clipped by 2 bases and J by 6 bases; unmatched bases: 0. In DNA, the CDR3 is TGTGCCAGCAGTGAACTAGCGGGAGCCGGGGAGCTGTTTTTT. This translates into CASSELAGAGELFF.

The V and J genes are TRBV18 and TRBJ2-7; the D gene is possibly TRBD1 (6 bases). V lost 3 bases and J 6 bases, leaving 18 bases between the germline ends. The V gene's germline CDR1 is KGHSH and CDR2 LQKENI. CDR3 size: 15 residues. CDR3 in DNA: TGTGCCAGCTCACCCCCACAGGGACGGGTTTCCGAGCAGTACTTC. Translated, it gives CASSPPQGRVSEQYF.

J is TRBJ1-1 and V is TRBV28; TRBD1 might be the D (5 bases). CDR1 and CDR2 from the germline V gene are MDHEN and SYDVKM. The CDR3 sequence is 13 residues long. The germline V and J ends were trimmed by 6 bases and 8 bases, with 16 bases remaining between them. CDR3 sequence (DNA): TGTGCCAGCAGGAGAAGGGGCTCCTCAGAAGCTTTCTTT. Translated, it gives CASRRRGSSEAFF. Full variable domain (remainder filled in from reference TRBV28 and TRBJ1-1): DVKVTQSSRYLVKRTGEKVFLECVQDMDHENMFWYRQDPGLGLRLIYFSYDVKMKEKGDIPEGYSVSREKKERFSLILESASTNQTSMYLCASRRRGSSEAFFGQGTRLTVV.

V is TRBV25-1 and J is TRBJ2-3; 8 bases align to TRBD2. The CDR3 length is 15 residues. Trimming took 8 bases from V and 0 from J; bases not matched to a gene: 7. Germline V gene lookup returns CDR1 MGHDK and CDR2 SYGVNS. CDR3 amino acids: CASDREGDSTDTQYF. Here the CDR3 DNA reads TGTGCCAGCGACCGGGAGGGAGATAGCACAGATACGCAGTATTTT. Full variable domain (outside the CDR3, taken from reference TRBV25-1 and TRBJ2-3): EADIYQTPRYLVIGTGKKITLECSQTMGHDKMYWYQQDPGMELHLIHYSYGVNSTEKGDLSSESTVSRIRTEHFPLTLESARPSHTSQYLCASDREGDSTDTQYFGPGTRLTVL.

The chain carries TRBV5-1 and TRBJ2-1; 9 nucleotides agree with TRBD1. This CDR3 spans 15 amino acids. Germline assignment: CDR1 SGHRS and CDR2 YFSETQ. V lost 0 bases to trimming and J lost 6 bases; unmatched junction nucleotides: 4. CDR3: CASSLGAGQGNEQFF. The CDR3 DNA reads TGCGCCAGCAGCTTGGGGGCGGGACAGGGCAATGAGCAGTTCTTC.

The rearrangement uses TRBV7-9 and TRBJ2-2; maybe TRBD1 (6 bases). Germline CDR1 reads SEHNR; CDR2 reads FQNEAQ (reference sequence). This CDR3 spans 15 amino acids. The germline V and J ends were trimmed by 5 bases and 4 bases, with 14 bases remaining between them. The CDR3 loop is CASSQGSPATGELFF. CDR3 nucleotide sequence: TGTGCCAGCAGCCAGGGGAGCCCTGCCACCGGGGAGCTGTTTTTT.

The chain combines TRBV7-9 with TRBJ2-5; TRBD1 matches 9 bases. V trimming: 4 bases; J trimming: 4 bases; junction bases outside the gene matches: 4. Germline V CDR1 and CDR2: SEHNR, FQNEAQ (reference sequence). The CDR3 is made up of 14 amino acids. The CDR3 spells CASSSTGGRETQYF. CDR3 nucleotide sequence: TGTGCCAGCAGCTCCACAGGGGGCAGAGAGACCCAGTACTTC.

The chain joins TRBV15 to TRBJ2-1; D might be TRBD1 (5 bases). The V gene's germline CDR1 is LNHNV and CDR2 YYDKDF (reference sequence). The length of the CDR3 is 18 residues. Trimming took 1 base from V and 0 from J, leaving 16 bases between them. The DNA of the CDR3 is TGTGCCACCAGCAGAGGGGTCCGAACAGGAAGCTCCTACAATGAGCAGTTCTTC. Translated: CATSRGVRTGSSYNEQFF.

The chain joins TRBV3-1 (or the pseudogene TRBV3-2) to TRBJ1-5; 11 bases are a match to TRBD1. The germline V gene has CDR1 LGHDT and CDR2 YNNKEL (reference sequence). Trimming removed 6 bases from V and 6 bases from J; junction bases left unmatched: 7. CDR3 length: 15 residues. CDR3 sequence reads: CASSLGQGAGQPQHF. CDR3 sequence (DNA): TGTGCCAGCAGTCTAGGACAGGGGGCGGGTCAGCCCCAGCATTTT.

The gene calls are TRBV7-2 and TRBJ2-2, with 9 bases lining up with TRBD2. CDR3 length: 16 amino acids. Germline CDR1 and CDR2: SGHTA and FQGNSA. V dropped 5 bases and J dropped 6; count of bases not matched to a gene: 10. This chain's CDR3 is CASSPIAGVYAGELFF. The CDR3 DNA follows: TGTGCCAGCAGCCCAATAGCGGGAGTCTACGCCGGGGAGCTGTTTTTT.

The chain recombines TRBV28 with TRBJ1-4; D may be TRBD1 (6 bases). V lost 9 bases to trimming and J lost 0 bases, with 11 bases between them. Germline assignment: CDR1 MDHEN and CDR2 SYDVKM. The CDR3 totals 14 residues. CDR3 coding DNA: TGTGCCAGTACAGGGACACCAACTAATGAAAAACTGTTTTTT. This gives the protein CASTGTPTNEKLFF.

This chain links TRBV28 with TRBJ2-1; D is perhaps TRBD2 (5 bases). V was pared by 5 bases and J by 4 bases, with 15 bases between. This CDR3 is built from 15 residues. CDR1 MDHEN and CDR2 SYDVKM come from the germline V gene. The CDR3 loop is CASSKLGSWYNEQFF. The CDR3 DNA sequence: TGTGCCAGCAGTAAGTTGGGGAGCTGGTACAATGAGCAGTTCTTC.

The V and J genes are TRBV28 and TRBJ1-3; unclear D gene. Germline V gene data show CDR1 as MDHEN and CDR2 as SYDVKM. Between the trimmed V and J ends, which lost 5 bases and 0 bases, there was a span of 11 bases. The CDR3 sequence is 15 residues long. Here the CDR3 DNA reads TGTGCCAGCAGTGCAAGCCCCTCCTCTGGAAACACCATATATTTT. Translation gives CASSASPSSGNTIYF.

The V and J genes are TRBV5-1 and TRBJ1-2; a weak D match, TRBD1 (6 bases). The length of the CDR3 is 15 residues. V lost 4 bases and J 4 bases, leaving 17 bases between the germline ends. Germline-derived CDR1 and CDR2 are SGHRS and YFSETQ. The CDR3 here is CASSIGGGALYGYTF. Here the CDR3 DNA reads TGCGCCAGCAGCATCGGAGGGGGGGCTCTCTATGGCTACACCTTC.

CDR3 in DNA: TGTGCCAGTAGTTACGACAGGGAAATCACTGAAGCTTTCTTT. It is translated as CASSYDREITEAFF. The gene calls are TRBV19 and TRBJ1-1, with TRBD1 matching 7 bases. Germline CDR1 is LNHDA and CDR2 is SQIVND (reference sequence). Trimming at V came to 5 bases and at J to 4 bases, leaving 7 bases not matched to a gene. CDR3 size: 14 residues.

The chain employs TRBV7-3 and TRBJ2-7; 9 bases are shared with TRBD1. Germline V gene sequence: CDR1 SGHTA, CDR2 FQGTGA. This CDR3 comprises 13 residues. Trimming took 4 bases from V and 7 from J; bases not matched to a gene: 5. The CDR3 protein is CASSYQTGGEQYF. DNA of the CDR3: TGTGCCAGCAGCTACCAGACAGGGGGTGAGCAGTACTTC. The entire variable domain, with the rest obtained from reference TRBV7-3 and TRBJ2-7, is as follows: GAGVSQTPSNKVTEKGKYVELRCDPISGHTALYWYRQSLGQGPEFLIYFQGTGAADDSGLPNDRFFAVRPEGSVSTLKIQRTERGDSAVYLCASSYQTGGEQYFGPGTRLTVT.

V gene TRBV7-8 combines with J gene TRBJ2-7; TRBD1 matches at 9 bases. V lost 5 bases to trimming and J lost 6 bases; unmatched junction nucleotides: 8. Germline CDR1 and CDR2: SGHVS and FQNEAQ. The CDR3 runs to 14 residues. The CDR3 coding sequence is TGTGCCAGCAGCGCGCGGGACAGGGTAGGCGAGCAGTACTTC. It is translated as CASSARDRVGEQYF.

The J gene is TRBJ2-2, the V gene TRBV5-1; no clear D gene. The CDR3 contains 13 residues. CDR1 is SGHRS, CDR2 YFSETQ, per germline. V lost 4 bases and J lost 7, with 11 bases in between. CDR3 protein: CASSLRVGGELFF. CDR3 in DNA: TGCGCCAGCAGCCTCCGGGTGGGCGGGGAGCTGTTTTTT. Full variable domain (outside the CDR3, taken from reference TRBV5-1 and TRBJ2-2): KAGVTQTPRYLIKTRGQQVTLSCSPISGHRSVSWYQQTPGQGLQFLFEYFSETQRNKGNFPGRFSGRQFSNSRSEMNVSTLELGDSALYLCASSLRVGGELFFGEGSRLTVL.

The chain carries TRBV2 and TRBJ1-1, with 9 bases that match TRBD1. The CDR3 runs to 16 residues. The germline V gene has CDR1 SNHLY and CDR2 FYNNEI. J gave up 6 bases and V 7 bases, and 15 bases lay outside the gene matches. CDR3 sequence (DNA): TGTGCCAGCATGCCAGACAGGGGGTCCCTACGGTCTGAAGCTTTCTTT. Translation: CASMPDRGSLRSEAFF.

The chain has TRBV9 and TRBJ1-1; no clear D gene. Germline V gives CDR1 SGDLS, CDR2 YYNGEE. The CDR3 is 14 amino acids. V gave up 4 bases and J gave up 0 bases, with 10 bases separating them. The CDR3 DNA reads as TGTGCCAGCAGCCGCTCGAGAGTGAACACTGAAGCTTTCTTT. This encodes CASSRSRVNTEAFF.

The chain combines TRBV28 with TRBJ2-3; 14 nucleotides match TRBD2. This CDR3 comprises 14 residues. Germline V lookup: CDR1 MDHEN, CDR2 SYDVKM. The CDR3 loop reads CAGTSGGRTDTQYF. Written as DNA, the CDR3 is TGTGCAGGGACTAGCGGGGGCCGCACAGATACGCAGTATTTT.

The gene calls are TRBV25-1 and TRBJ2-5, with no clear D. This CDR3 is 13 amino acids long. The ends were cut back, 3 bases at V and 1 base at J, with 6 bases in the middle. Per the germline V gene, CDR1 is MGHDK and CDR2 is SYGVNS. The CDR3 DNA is TGTGCCAGCAGTGAGCCGGGCCAAGAGACCCAGTACTTC. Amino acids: CASSEPGQETQYF.

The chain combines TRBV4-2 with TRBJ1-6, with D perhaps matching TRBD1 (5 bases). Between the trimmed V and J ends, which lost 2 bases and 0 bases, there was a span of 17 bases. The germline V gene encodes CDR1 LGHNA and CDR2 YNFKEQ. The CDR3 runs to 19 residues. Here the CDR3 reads CASSQSAGGGTSYNSPLHF. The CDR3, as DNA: TGTGCCAGCAGCCAATCCGCTGGCGGGGGGACCTCCTATAATTCACCCCTCCACTTT.

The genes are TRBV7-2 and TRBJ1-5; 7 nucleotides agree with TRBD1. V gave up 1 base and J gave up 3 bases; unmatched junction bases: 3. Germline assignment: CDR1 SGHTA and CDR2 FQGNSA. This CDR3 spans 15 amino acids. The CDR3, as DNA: TGTGCCAGCAGCTTAGAGACAGGGCCCAATCAGCCCCAGCATTTT. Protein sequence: CASSLETGPNQPQHF.

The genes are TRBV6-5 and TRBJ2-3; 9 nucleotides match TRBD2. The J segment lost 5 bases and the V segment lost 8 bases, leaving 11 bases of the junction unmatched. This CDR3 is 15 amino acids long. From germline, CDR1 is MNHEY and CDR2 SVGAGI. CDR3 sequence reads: CASDGLAGVGDTQYF. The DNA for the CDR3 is TGTGCCAGCGATGGGTTAGCGGGAGTAGGAGATACGCAGTATTTT.

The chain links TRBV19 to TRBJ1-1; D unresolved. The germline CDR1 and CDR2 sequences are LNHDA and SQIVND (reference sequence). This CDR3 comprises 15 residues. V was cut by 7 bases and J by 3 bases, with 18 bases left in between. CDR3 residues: CASTRNLWEDTEAFF. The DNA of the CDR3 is TGTGCCAGTACCAGAAACTTGTGGGAGGACACTGAAGCTTTCTTT.

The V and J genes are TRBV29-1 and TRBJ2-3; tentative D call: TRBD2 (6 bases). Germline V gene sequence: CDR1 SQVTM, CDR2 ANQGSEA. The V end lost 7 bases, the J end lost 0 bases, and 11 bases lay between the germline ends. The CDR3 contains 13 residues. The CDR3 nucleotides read TGCAGCGCATCGGGGACTAGCACAGATACGCAGTATTTT. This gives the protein CSASGTSTDTQYF.